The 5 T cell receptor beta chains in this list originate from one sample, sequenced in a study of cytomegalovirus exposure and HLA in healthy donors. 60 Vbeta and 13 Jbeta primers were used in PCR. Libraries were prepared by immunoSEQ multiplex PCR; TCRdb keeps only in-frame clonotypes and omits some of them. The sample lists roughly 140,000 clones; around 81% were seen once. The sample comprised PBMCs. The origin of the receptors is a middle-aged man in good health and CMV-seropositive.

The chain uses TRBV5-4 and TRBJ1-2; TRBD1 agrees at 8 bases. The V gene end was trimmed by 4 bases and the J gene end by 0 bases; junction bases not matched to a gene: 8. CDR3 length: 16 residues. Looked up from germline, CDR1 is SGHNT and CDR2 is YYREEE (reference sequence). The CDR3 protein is CASSAGTGRSNYGYTF. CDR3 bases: TGTGCCAGCAGCGCCGGGACAGGACGCTCTAACTATGGCTACACCTTC.

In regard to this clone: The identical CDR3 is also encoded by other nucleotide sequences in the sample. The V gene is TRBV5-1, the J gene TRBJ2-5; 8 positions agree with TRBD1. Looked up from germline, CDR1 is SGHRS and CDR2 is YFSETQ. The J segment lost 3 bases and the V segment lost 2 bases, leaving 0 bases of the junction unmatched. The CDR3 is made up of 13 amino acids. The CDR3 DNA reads TGCGCCAGCAGCTTACAGGGGGAAGAGACCCAGTACTTC. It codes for CASSLQGEETQYF.

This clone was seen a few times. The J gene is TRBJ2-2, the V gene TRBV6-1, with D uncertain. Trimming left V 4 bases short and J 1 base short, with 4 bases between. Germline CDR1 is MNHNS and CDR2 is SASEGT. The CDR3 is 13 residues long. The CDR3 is CASSALNTGELFF. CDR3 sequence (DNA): TGTGCCAGCAGTGCGTTGAACACCGGGGAGCTGTTTTTT.

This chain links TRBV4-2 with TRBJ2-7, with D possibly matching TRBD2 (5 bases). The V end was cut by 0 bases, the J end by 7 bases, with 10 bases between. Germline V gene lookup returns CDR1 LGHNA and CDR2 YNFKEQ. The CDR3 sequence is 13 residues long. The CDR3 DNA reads TGTGCCAGCAGCCAAGATCGGGGTAATGAGCAGTACTTC. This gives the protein CASSQDRGNEQYF.

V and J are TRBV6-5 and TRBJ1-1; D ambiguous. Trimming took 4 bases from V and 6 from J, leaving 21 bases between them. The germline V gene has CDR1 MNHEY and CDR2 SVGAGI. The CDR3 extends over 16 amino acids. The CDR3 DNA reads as TGTGCCAGCAGTTTCCTTACCCTTATAGTGAGCGCTGAAGCTTTCTTT. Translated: CASSFLTLIVSAEAFF.